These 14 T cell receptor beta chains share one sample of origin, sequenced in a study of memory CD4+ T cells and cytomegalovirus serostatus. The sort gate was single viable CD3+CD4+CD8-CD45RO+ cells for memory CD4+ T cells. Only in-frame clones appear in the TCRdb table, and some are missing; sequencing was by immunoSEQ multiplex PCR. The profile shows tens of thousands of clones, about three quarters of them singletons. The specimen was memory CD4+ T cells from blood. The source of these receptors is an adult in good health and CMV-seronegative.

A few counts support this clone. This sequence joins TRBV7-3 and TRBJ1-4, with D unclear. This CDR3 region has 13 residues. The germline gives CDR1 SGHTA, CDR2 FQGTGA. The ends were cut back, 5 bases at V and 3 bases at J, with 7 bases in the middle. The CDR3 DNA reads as TGTGCCAGCAGCCCCGGATCTAATGAAAAACTGTTTTTT. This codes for CASSPGSNEKLFF. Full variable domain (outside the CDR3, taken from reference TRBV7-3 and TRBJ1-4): GAGVSQTPSNKVTEKGKYVELRCDPISGHTALYWYRQSLGQGPEFLIYFQGTGAADDSGLPNDRFFAVRPEGSVSTLKIQRTERGDSAVYLCASSPGSNEKLFFGSGTQLSVL.

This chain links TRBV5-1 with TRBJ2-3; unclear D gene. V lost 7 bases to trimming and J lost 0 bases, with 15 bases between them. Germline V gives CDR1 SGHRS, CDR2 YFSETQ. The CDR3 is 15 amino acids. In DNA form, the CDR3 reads TGCGCCAGCTATACGGCGCCCCATAGCACAGATACGCAGTATTTT. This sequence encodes CASYTAPHSTDTQYF.

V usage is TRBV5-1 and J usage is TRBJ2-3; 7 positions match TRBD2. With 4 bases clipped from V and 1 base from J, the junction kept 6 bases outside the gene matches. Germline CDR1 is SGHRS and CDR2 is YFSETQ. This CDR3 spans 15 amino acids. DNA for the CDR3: TGCGCCAGCAGCGCCAGCGGGGTCGGCACAGATACGCAGTATTTT. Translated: CASSASGVGTDTQYF.

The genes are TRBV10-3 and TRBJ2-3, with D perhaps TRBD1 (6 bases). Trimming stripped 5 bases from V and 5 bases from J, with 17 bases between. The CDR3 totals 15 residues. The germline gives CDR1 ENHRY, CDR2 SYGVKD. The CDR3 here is CAISPTGTSGDTQYF. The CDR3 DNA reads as TGTGCCATCAGTCCGACAGGTACGTCCGGAGATACGCAGTATTTT.

Here the CDR3 reads CASSPLGGIYNEQFF. In DNA form, the CDR3 reads TGTGCCAGCTCACCGCTCGGGGGAATATACAATGAGCAGTTCTTC. The gene calls are TRBV18 and TRBJ2-1, with a possible D match to TRBD2 (6 bases). This CDR3 spans 15 amino acids. V lost 3 bases, J lost 4 bases, and 13 bases lay in between. Germline CDR1 reads KGHSH; CDR2 reads LQKENI.

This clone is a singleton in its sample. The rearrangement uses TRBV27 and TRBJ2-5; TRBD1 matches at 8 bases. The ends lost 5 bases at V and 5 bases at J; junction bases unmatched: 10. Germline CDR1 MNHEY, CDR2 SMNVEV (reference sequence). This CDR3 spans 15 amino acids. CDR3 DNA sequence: TGTGCCAGCAGTCTTGGACAGGGCCCTCTCGAGACCCAGTACTTC. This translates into CASSLGQGPLETQYF.

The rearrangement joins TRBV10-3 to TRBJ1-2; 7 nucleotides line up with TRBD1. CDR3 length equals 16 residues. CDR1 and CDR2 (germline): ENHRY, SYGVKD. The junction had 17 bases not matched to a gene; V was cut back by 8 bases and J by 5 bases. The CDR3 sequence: CAIYRPGSGGIYGYTF. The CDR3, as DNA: TGTGCCATCTATAGGCCCGGTTCAGGGGGGATATATGGCTACACCTTC.

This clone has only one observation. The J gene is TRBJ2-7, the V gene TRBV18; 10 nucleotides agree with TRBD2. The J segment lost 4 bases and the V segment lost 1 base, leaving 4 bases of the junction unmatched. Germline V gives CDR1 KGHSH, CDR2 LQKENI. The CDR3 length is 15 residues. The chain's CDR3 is CASSPLGLADYEQYF. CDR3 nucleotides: TGTGCCAGCTCACCACTAGGACTAGCGGATTACGAGCAGTACTTC.

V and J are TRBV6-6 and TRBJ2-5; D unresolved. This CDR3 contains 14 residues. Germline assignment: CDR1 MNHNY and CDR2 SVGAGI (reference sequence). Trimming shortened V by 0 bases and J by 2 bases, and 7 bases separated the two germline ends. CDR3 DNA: TGTGCCAGCAGTTACTCGTTGCTGCAAGAGACCCAGTACTTC. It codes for CASSYSLLQETQYF.

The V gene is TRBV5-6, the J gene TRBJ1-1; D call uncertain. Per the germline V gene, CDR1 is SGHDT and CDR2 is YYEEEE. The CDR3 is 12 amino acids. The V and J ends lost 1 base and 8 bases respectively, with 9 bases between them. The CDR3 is CASSLTAREAFF. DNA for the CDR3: TGTGCCAGCAGCTTGACGGCTAGGGAAGCTTTCTTT. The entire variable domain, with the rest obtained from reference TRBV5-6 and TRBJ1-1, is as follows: DAGVTQSPTHLIKTRGQQVTLRCSPKSGHDTVSWYQQALGQGPQFIFQYYEEEERQRGNFPDRFSGHQFPNYSSELNVNALLLGDSALYLCASSLTAREAFFGQGTRLTVV.

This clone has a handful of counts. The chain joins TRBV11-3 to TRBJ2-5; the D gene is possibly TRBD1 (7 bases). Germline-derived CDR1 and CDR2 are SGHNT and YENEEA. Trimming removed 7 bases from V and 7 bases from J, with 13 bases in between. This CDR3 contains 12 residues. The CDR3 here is CASTGGGATQYF. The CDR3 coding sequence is TGTGCCAGCACCGGAGGGGGCGCGACCCAGTACTTC.

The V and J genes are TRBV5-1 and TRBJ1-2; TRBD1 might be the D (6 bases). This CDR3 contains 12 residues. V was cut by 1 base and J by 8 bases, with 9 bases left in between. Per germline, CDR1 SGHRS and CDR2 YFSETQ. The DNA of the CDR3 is TGCGCCAGCAGCTTGAACAGGGACGGCTACACCTTC. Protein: CASSLNRDGYTF.

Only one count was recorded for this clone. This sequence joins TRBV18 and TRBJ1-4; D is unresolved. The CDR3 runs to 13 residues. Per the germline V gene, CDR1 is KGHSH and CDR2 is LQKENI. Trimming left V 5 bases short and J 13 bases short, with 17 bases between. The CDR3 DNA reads TGTGCCAGCTCAACCCGGGAGGGTCCTGGACTGTTTTTT. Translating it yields CASSTREGPGLFF.

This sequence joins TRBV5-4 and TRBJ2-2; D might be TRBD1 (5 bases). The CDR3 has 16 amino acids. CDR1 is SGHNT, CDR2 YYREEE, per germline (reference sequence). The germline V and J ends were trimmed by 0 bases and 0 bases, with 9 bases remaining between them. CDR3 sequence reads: CASSLEAGTNTGELFF. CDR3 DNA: TGTGCCAGCAGCTTGGAGGCAGGGACGAACACCGGGGAGCTGTTTTTT.